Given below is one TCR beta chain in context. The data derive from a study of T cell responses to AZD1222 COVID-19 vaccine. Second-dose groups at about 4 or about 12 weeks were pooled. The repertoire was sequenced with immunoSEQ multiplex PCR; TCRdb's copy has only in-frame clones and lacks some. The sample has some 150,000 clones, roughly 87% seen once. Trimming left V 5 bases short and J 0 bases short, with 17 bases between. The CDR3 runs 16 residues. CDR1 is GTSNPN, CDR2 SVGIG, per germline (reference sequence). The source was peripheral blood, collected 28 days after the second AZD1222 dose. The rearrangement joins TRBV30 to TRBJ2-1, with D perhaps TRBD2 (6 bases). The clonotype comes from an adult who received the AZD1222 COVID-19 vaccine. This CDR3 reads CAWGGLAASSYNEQFF. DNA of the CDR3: TGTGCCTGGGGGGGATTAGCGGCAAGCTCCTACAATGAGCAGTTCTTC.